This TCR beta chain was found in a study of cytomegalovirus exposure and HLA in healthy donors. The CDR3 has 16 residues. Germline CDR1 and CDR2: SGHAT and FQNNGV. With 0 bases clipped from V and 6 bases from J, the junction kept 10 bases outside the gene matches. Researchers ran the PCR with 60 Vbeta and 13 Jbeta primers. Clones were sequenced by immunoSEQ multiplex PCR, and TCRdb holds only the in-frame ones, with some missing. The sample shows approximately 140,000 clones, around 85% of them seen only once. The sample consisted of PBMCs. The chain recombines TRBV11-2 with TRBJ1-2; TRBD1 matches at 7 bases. The sequence was collected from a boy between 5 and 17 years old in good health and CMV-seronegative. The CDR3: CASSLELQGLFNGYTF. CDR3 DNA sequence: TGTGCCAGCAGCTTAGAGCTACAGGGGTTGTTTAATGGCTACACCTTC.